The 26 T cell receptor beta chains listed next were all sequenced from one sample in a study of blood T cell repertoires in COVID-19. Assay used: immunoSEQ multiplex PCR; TCRdb lists only in-frame clones, some missing. Seen here are about 50,000 clones, around 85% observed once, and the top ten hold over 4.5%. Material for sequencing was peripheral blood. The receptors come from an older woman with acute or convalescent COVID-19.

This chain connects TRBV4-3 to TRBJ1-2; TRBD1 might be the D (6 bases). Trimming left V 0 bases short and J 8 bases short, with 19 bases between. Germline values: CDR1 LGHNA, CDR2 YSLEER. The length of the CDR3 is 16 residues. The CDR3 coding sequence is TGCGCCAGCAGCCAAGAAGGGGGATCCCCGGCGTTAGGCTACACCTTC. Its translation is CASSQEGGSPALGYTF.

This chain links TRBV7-2 with TRBJ2-1; no reliable D call. CDR3 length equals 14 residues. V shed 1 base and J shed 6 bases, with 10 bases lying between them. Germline lookup yields CDR1 SGHTA and CDR2 FQGNSA. The CDR3, as DNA: TGTGCCAGCAGCTTAGTGGCCAGAAGCAATGAGCAGTTCTTC. Protein product: CASSLVARSNEQFF.

The chain carries TRBV3-1 (or the pseudogene TRBV3-2) and TRBJ2-1; no definite D call. Deletions cut 0 bases from V and 4 bases from J, with 10 bases between. This CDR3 contains 15 residues. CDR1 and CDR2 (germline): LGHDT, YNNKEL (reference sequence). Here the CDR3 DNA reads TGTGCCAGCAGCCAAGAGGCTGCATTGTACAATGAGCAGTTCTTC. Its translation is CASSQEAALYNEQFF.

The genes are TRBV6-2 or TRBV6-3 and TRBJ1-1, with D hard to call. The length of the CDR3 is 13 residues. V shed 0 bases and J shed 5 bases, with 7 bases lying between them. The V gene's germline CDR1 is MNHEY and CDR2 SVGEGT. CDR3 protein: CASSYSYGTEAFF. CDR3 nucleotides: TGTGCCAGCAGTTACTCGTACGGTACTGAAGCTTTCTTT.

The chain is built from TRBV7-9 and TRBJ2-6; no clear D. CDR3 length: 15 amino acids. Germline values: CDR1 SEHNR, CDR2 FQNEAQ (reference sequence). V shed 3 bases and J shed 1 base, with 7 bases lying between them. The DNA of the CDR3 is TGTGCCAGCAGCTTCTCAGGTTCTGGGGCCAACGTCCTGACTTTC. Translating gives CASSFSGSGANVLTF.

CDR3 residues: CASSITLNTEAFF. The CDR3 nucleotides are TGTGCCAGCAGCATTACTCTGAACACTGAAGCTTTCTTT. This rearrangement joins TRBV7-2 to TRBJ1-1, with D hard to call. Between the trimmed V and J ends, which lost 5 bases and 0 bases, there was a span of 7 bases. This CDR3 spans 13 amino acids. CDR1 and CDR2 from the germline V gene are SGHTA and FQGNSA.

The chain couples TRBV3-1 (or the pseudogene TRBV3-2) to TRBJ2-1; TRBD2 matches at 8 bases. V gave up 4 bases and J gave up 5 bases; unmatched junction bases: 10. Germline V gene sequence: CDR1 LGHDT, CDR2 YNNKEL (reference sequence). The CDR3 has 16 residues. The CDR3 bases are TGTGCCAGCAGCCTTGACGGCTCGGGGGGGAACAATGAGCAGTTCTTC. Amino acids: CASSLDGSGGNNEQFF.

The V gene is TRBV9, the J gene TRBJ2-1; a possible D gene is TRBD2 (6 bases). This CDR3 spans 14 amino acids. V lost 3 bases, J lost 7 bases, and 14 bases lay in between. CDR1 and CDR2 from the germline V gene are SGDLS and YYNGEE. The CDR3 sequence: CASSENGGGNEQFF. DNA for the CDR3: TGTGCCAGCAGCGAGAACGGGGGTGGGAATGAGCAGTTCTTC.

CDR3 sequence reads: CASRGQGKGYTF. The CDR3 nucleotides are TGTGCCAGCAGGGGACAGGGGAAAGGCTACACCTTC. This chain uses TRBV28 with TRBJ1-2, with 10 bases fitting TRBD1. Trimming at V came to 6 bases and at J to 8 bases, leaving 3 bases not matched to a gene. Germline V gene sequence: CDR1 MDHEN, CDR2 SYDVKM. There are 12 residues in the CDR3.

The CDR3: CASSSGAGLPETQYF. The CDR3 nucleotides read TGTGCCAGCAGCTCGGGTGCTGGGTTACCAGAGACCCAGTACTTC. The chain couples TRBV14 to TRBJ2-5, with D uncertain. V lost 5 bases and J 4 bases, leaving 17 bases between the germline ends. The CDR3 totals 15 residues. Looked up from germline, CDR1 is SGHDN and CDR2 is FVKESK.

The chain joins TRBV5-1 to TRBJ1-1, with 9 bases fitting TRBD1. From germline, CDR1 is SGHRS and CDR2 YFSETQ. Losses at the gene ends were 2 bases for V and 7 bases for J; bases not matched to a gene: 12. This CDR3 comprises 16 residues. The CDR3 is CASSLLSGKGQGEAFF. CDR3 DNA sequence: TGCGCCAGCAGCTTATTGTCTGGTAAGGGACAGGGTGAAGCTTTCTTT.

This clone has more than one count but fewer than ten. The chain recombines TRBV3-1 (or the pseudogene TRBV3-2) with TRBJ1-2; D is ambiguous. In germline, CDR1 is LGHDT, CDR2 YNNKEL (reference sequence). The ends were cut back, 4 bases at V and 6 bases at J, with 15 bases in the middle. CDR3 length: 14 residues. CDR3 protein: CASSLRSSRDGYTF. The CDR3 DNA sequence: TGTGCCAGCAGCCTACGATCAAGCCGGGATGGCTACACCTTC.

The chain has TRBV5-1 and TRBJ2-1; D may be TRBD1 (6 bases). Trimming left V 3 bases short and J 0 bases short, with 10 bases between. The CDR3 covers 15 residues. From germline, CDR1 is SGHRS and CDR2 YFSETQ. CDR3 residues: CASSWQGSSYNEQFF. Written as DNA, the CDR3 is TGCGCCAGCAGCTGGCAGGGGAGCTCCTACAATGAGCAGTTCTTC.

This chain connects TRBV11-3 to TRBJ2-7; 9 nucleotides match TRBD1. The CDR3 consists of 12 residues. V shed 6 bases and J 5 bases; nucleotides not matched to a gene: 2. Germline CDR1 SGHNT, CDR2 YENEEA. CDR3 residues: CASSTGGDEQYF. The CDR3, as DNA: TGTGCCAGCAGTACAGGGGGCGACGAGCAGTACTTC.

The table lists this clone with a count of one. The V and J genes are TRBV30 and TRBJ2-5, with a tentative D call TRBD1 (6 bases). The CDR3 loop spans 17 amino acids. V lost 1 base and J 5 bases, leaving 23 bases between the germline ends. Germline V gene sequence: CDR1 GTSNPN, CDR2 SVGIG (reference sequence). This CDR3 reads CAWSDRPNRQVGETQYF. Here the CDR3 DNA reads TGTGCCTGGAGTGACCGTCCCAATAGACAGGTCGGGGAGACCCAGTACTTC.

The rearrangement joins TRBV2 to TRBJ1-2; 9 bases line up with TRBD1. Germline CDR1 SNHLY, CDR2 FYNNEI. The ends lost 8 bases at V and 4 bases at J; junction bases unmatched: 11. The CDR3 has 15 residues. In DNA form, the CDR3 reads TGTGCCAGCGGGAAAAACCGGGACAGGGCCTATGGCTACACCTTC. Amino acids: CASGKNRDRAYGYTF.

V usage is TRBV14 and J usage is TRBJ1-5; D is perhaps TRBD1 (5 bases). The germline CDR1 and CDR2 sequences are SGHDN and FVKESK. The CDR3 sequence is 15 residues long. V lost 1 base and J lost 5, with 12 bases in between. The CDR3 loop is CASSQGGGRDQPQHF. The CDR3 DNA reads as TGTGCCAGCAGCCAAGGGGGGGGAAGGGATCAGCCCCAGCATTTT.

This clone has only one observation. V usage is TRBV9 and J usage is TRBJ1-2; no definite D call. V dropped 4 bases and J dropped 0 bases, with 13 bases sitting between them. Germline values: CDR1 SGDLS, CDR2 YYNGEE. The CDR3 is 15 amino acids. The CDR3 nucleotides are TGTGCCAGCAGCCCCCGCGCGATCGCTAACTATGGCTACACCTTC. Translating it yields CASSPRAIANYGYTF.

The chain's CDR3 is CASSPGQGTEAFF. As DNA, the CDR3 is TGTGCCAGCTCACCAGGTCAGGGGACTGAAGCTTTCTTT. The V and J genes are TRBV18 and TRBJ1-1, with D maybe TRBD1 (6 bases). The length of the CDR3 is 13 residues. Trimming took 2 bases from V and 5 from J, leaving 9 bases between them. Looked up from germline, CDR1 is KGHSH and CDR2 is LQKENI. Full variable domain (outside the CDR3, taken from reference TRBV18 and TRBJ1-1): NAGVMQNPRHLVRRRGQEARLRCSPMKGHSHVYWYRQLPEEGLKFMVYLQKENIIDESGMPKERFSAEFPKEGPSILRIQQVVRGDSAAYFCASSPGQGTEAFFGQGTRLTVV.

V and J are TRBV2 and TRBJ1-2; 9 nucleotides line up with TRBD1. The CDR3 is made up of 16 amino acids. The J segment lost 8 bases and the V segment lost 4 bases, leaving 14 bases of the junction unmatched. Looked up from germline, CDR1 is SNHLY and CDR2 is FYNNEI. In nucleotides, the CDR3 is TGTGCCAGCAGTGCTACACAGGGGGCGACGGCGGGAGGCTACACCTTC. Translation gives CASSATQGATAGGYTF.

The table lists this clone with a few counts. This sequence joins TRBV6-5 and TRBJ2-7; a possible D gene is TRBD2 (6 bases). Germline CDR1 MNHEY, CDR2 SVGAGI. The CDR3 has 13 amino acids. V was trimmed by 8 bases and J by 7 bases, leaving 18 bases between them. CDR3 nucleotide sequence: TGTGCCAGCCTCCAGGAGGGGCCGAAAGAGCAGTACTTC. Translated: CASLQEGPKEQYF.

V is TRBV23-1 and J is TRBJ2-7; possible D gene TRBD2, 7 bases. TRBV23-1 is an ORF; its function is uncertain. Trimming shortened V by 0 bases and J by 7 bases, and 16 bases separated the two germline ends. This CDR3 spans 15 amino acids. CDR3 sequence reads: CASSQSGGPTREQYF. CDR3 DNA: TGCGCCAGCAGTCAATCGGGGGGGCCAACGCGGGAGCAGTACTTC.

The chain recombines TRBV5-1 with TRBJ2-5; the D gene is possibly TRBD1 (5 bases). The CDR3 covers 13 residues. Deletions cut 0 bases from V and 5 bases from J, with 8 bases between. Germline V gene data show CDR1 as SGHRS and CDR2 as YFSETQ. The CDR3 nucleotides read TGCGCCAGCAGCTTGGCCAGGGCGGAGACCCAGTACTTC. Translating it yields CASSLARAETQYF.

The chain uses TRBV4-3 and TRBJ1-2; 8 nucleotides match TRBD1. The CDR3 spans 17 residues. V lost 1 base and J lost 5; bases outside the gene matches: 12. Per germline, CDR1 LGHNA and CDR2 YSLEER. The CDR3: CASSQATGLQGEYGYTF. DNA of the CDR3: TGCGCCAGCAGCCAAGCCACCGGTTTACAGGGGGAATATGGCTACACCTTC.

This chain joins TRBV12-5 and TRBJ1-5; no clear D gene. The V end was cut by 5 bases, the J end by 1 base, with 9 bases between. Germline-derived CDR1 and CDR2 are LGHNT and FRNRAP. The CDR3 covers 14 residues. The CDR3: CASGPDTSNQPQHF. As DNA, the CDR3 is TGTGCTAGTGGTCCCGACACAAGCAATCAGCCCCAGCATTTT.

In this sample, this clone turned up once. The DNA of the CDR3 is TGTGCCAGTACCTCCTTCTCTGGAAACACCATATATTTT. Residues: CASTSFSGNTIYF. The rearrangement joins TRBV19 to TRBJ1-3; no reliable D call. This CDR3 region has 13 residues. Germline V gene sequence: CDR1 LNHDA, CDR2 SQIVND (reference sequence). V dropped 7 bases and J dropped 0 bases, with 7 bases sitting between them.